The present TCR beta chain was sequenced within a study of blood T cell repertoires in COVID-19. Study-wide background: PBMCs, B-cell-depleted T cells, or T cells provided the cDNA or gDNA that made up the material.

Method: immunoSEQ multiplex PCR; TCRdb's copy keeps in-frame clones and lacks some. The data contain around 240,000 clones, about 82% of them seen just once; the ten biggest clones take up roughly 2%. CDR3 size: 13 residues. Trimming took off 8 bases at V and 0 bases at J, with 8 bases between the two ends. The germline V gene has CDR1 MNHEY and CDR2 SMNVEV (reference sequence). Participants, roughly 18 to 100 years old, spanned around 25 US areas. The source is a woman aged 45-65 years who had recovered from COVID-19. This chain uses TRBV27 with TRBJ1-5; D is perhaps TRBD1 (6 bases). The sample consisted of PBMCs or T cells enriched from blood (not recorded which). The CDR3 here is CASGDNSNQPQHF. CDR3 in DNA: TGTGCCAGCGGGGACAATAGCAATCAGCCCCAGCATTTT.